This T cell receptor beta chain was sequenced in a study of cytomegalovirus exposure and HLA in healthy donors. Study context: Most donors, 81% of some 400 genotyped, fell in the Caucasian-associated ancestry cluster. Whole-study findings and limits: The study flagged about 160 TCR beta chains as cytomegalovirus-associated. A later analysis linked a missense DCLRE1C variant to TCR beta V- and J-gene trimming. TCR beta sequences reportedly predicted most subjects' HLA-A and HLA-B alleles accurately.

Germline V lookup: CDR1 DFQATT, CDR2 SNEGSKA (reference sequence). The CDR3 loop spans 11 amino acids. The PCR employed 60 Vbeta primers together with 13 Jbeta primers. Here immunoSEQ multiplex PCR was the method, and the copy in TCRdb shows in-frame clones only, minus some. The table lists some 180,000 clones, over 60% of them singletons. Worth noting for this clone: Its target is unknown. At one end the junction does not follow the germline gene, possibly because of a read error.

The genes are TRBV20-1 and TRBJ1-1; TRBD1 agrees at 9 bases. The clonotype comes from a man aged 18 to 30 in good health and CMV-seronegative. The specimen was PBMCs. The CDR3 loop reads CSAREGRDREF. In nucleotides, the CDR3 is TGCAGTGCTAGAGAGGGTAGGGACAGGGAATTT.